The 23 T cell receptor beta chains listed next were all sequenced from one sample in a study of OX40 agonist ivuxolimab in advanced cancers. TCRdb's copy holds only in-frame clones and misses some; the assay was immunoSEQ multiplex PCR. This repertoire shows 90,000 to 120,000 clones, around 93% found once; its top ten account for approximately 1.2%. Material: CD4+ or CD8+ T cells sorted from blood, obtained in a trial of the OX40 agonist ivuxolimab. Every receptor here comes from an adult with an advanced solid tumor such as melanoma, head and neck, liver or kidney cancer.

The chain carries TRBV2 and TRBJ2-5; 7 positions agree with TRBD1. The better agreement between TRBJ2-7 and the DNA end casts doubt on the J call. The germline gives CDR1 SNHLY, CDR2 FYNNEI. The CDR3 is 15 amino acids. CDR3 region: CASYFGDSKTYEQYF. In DNA, the CDR3 is TGTGCCAGCTATTTTGGGGACAGTAAAACTTACGAGCAGTACTTC.

The chain couples TRBV5-1 to TRBJ1-1; unclear D gene. The CDR3 has 14 residues. V lost 0 bases to trimming and J lost 1 base, with 7 bases between them. The germline V gene encodes CDR1 SGHRS and CDR2 YFSETQ. This chain's CDR3 is CASSLGGGNTEAFF. CDR3 bases: TGCGCCAGCAGCTTGGGGGGAGGGAACACTGAAGCTTTCTTT.

This clone was found once. The rearrangement uses TRBV7-2 and TRBJ2-7; no definite D call. Between the trimmed V and J ends, which lost 4 bases and 7 bases, there was a span of 11 bases. The CDR3 consists of 12 residues. Per germline, CDR1 SGHTA and CDR2 FQGNSA. CDR3 in DNA: TGTGCCAGCAGCTCCGTCTTAAGGGAGCAGTACTTC. It is translated as CASSSVLREQYF.

The chain couples TRBV18 to TRBJ1-1, with 12 bases that match TRBD1. Trimming removed 3 bases from V and 2 bases from J; junction bases left unmatched: 7. Germline-derived CDR1 and CDR2 are KGHSH and LQKENI. The CDR3 consists of 17 residues. The CDR3 sequence is CASSPIGTGGANTEAFF. The CDR3 DNA follows: TGTGCCAGCTCACCTATTGGGACAGGGGGCGCAAACACTGAAGCTTTCTTT.

This chain uses TRBV6-6 with TRBJ2-1; perhaps TRBD2 as D (6 bases). The CDR3 has 13 amino acids. Trimming took off 7 bases at V and 9 bases at J, with 16 bases between the two ends. Germline V gene data show CDR1 as MNHNY and CDR2 as SVGAGI (reference sequence). The CDR3 coding sequence is TGTGCCAGCAACAGACTAGGTCGGGGTGAGCAGTTCTTC. Translating it yields CASNRLGRGEQFF.

The V gene is TRBV5-8, the J gene TRBJ1-4, with TRBD1 matching over 11 bases. With 6 bases clipped from V and 6 bases from J, the junction kept 7 bases outside the gene matches. Germline CDR1 is SGHTS and CDR2 is YDEGEE. CDR3 size: 15 residues. The CDR3, as DNA: TGTGCCAGCACGCTAGGGACAGGGGGAGATGAAAAACTGTTTTTT. It is translated as CASTLGTGGDEKLFF.

The chain links TRBV5-1 to TRBJ1-1; D uncertain. Germline V gene sequence: CDR1 SGHRS, CDR2 YFSETQ. The CDR3 spans 15 residues. V shed 0 bases and J shed 1 base, with 10 bases lying between them. The CDR3 sequence: CASSLGHLKNTEAFF. CDR3 coding DNA: TGCGCCAGCAGCTTGGGACACCTGAAGAACACTGAAGCTTTCTTT.

This chain uses TRBV19 with TRBJ1-1; maybe TRBD1 (5 bases). The length of the CDR3 is 16 residues. The germline V and J ends were trimmed by 5 bases and 4 bases, with 20 bases remaining between them. The germline gives CDR1 LNHDA, CDR2 SQIVND (reference sequence). The CDR3 region is CASSPRPISQGTEAFF. The CDR3, as DNA: TGTGCCAGTAGTCCGCGCCCCATTAGTCAGGGCACTGAAGCTTTCTTT.

The rearrangement uses TRBV6-1 and TRBJ2-7; 8 bases line up with TRBD1. The CDR3 is 12 amino acids. V was pared by 8 bases and J by 4 bases, with 4 bases of the junction left unmatched. The germline V gene has CDR1 MNHNS and CDR2 SASEGT. The CDR3 here is CASGQGGYEQYF. For the CDR3, the DNA is TGTGCCAGCGGACAGGGTGGATACGAGCAGTACTTC.

This chain uses TRBV4-2 with TRBJ2-1; D is unclear. Trimming shortened V by 4 bases and J by 3 bases, and 10 bases separated the two germline ends. Germline V gives CDR1 LGHNA, CDR2 YNFKEQ. The CDR3 contains 14 residues. CDR3 bases: TGTGCCAGCAGCCGGGAACTCATCTACAATGAGCAGTTCTTC. It is translated as CASSRELIYNEQFF.

This rearrangement joins TRBV9 to TRBJ2-1; 8 nucleotides match TRBD2. The CDR3 totals 19 residues. Germline CDR1 is SGDLS and CDR2 is YYNGEE. With V trimmed by 4 bases and J by 4 bases, 19 bases remained unmatched. The CDR3 loop reads CASSLGAGGVVQSYNEQFF. CDR3 in DNA: TGTGCCAGCAGCCTAGGCGCGGGAGGAGTTGTACAGTCATACAATGAGCAGTTCTTC.

The rearrangement links TRBV7-3 to TRBJ2-3; tentatively, D is TRBD2 (6 bases). The CDR3 sequence is 15 residues long. Germline CDR1 is SGHTA and CDR2 is FQGTGA. Trimming cost V 2 bases and J 0 bases, with 9 bases left between them. For the CDR3, the DNA is TGTGCCAGCAGCTTAGCGGGAACTAGCACAGATACGCAGTATTTT. Amino acids: CASSLAGTSTDTQYF.

V usage is TRBV7-8 and J usage is TRBJ2-7; possible D gene TRBD2, 5 bases. CDR1 and CDR2 (germline): SGHVS, FQNEAQ. The V and J ends lost 5 bases and 3 bases respectively, with 14 bases between them. The CDR3 has 14 amino acids. DNA of the CDR3: TGTGCCAGCAGCCTCCGGGATTCCCTCTACGAGCAGTACTTC. It codes for CASSLRDSLYEQYF.

The V gene is TRBV29-1, the J gene TRBJ1-4; D remains unclear. The length of the CDR3 is 11 residues. The germline gives CDR1 SQVTM, CDR2 ANQGSEA. V dropped 4 bases and J dropped 8 bases, with 8 bases sitting between them. DNA for the CDR3: TGCAGCGTTGGGGGTACAGAAAAACTGTTTTTT. It translates to CSVGGTEKLFF.

The chain is built from TRBV27 and TRBJ2-7; 15 bases are a match to TRBD2. Germline CDR1 is MNHEY and CDR2 is SMNVEV (reference sequence). Unmatched junction bases numbered 9, after V lost 5 bases and J lost 7 bases. The CDR3 has 16 amino acids. The CDR3 DNA is TGTGCCAGCAGTCCGGGACTAGCGGGAGGATCGCGAGAGCAGTACTTC. It encodes CASSPGLAGGSREQYF.

About this clone: Other DNA sequences in the same sample also yield this CDR3. The CDR3 DNA sequence: TGTGCCAGCAGCGTAGCAGGGGCCAGCACAGATACGCAGTATTTT. Its translation is CASSVAGASTDTQYF. The chain couples TRBV9 to TRBJ2-3; possible D gene TRBD1, 6 bases. Germline-derived CDR1 and CDR2 are SGDLS and YYNGEE. This CDR3 is 15 amino acids long. Trimming took 0 bases from V and 0 from J, leaving 8 bases between them.

This chain links TRBV5-4 with TRBJ2-1; D is ambiguous. CDR1 SGHNT and CDR2 YYREEE come from the germline V gene (reference sequence). The CDR3 spans 15 residues. The ends were cut back, 2 bases at V and 0 bases at J, with 9 bases in the middle. The CDR3 reads CASSFGISSYNEQFF. Written as DNA, the CDR3 is TGTGCCAGCAGCTTCGGAATCAGCTCCTACAATGAGCAGTTCTTC.

The chain carries TRBV9 and TRBJ2-2; 8 positions match TRBD2. Trimming cost V 0 bases and J 5 bases; bases outside gene matches: 6. The germline V gene has CDR1 SGDLS and CDR2 YYNGEE. The CDR3 consists of 16 residues. The CDR3 bases are TGTGCCAGCAGCGTAGAAGCGGGAGAAGGTACCGGGGAGCTGTTTTTT. It is translated as CASSVEAGEGTGELFF.

The chain joins TRBV7-2 to TRBJ2-1; unclear D gene. The germline V and J ends were trimmed by 2 bases and 0 bases, with 5 bases remaining between them. The CDR3 totals 14 residues. Germline V gene lookup returns CDR1 SGHTA and CDR2 FQGNSA. The CDR3 DNA follows: TGTGCCAGCAGCTTAACTAACTCCTACAATGAGCAGTTCTTC. Its translation: CASSLTNSYNEQFF.

The chain combines TRBV23-1 with TRBJ2-1, with 10 bases lining up with TRBD1. TRBV23-1 falls under the ORF class, with uncertain function. J lost 5 bases, V lost 8 bases, and 6 bases had no gene match. The CDR3 loop spans 14 amino acids. The CDR3 region is CASGRDRGNNEQFF. The CDR3 nucleotides are TGCGCCAGCGGCCGGGACAGGGGAAACAATGAGCAGTTCTTC.

The chain employs TRBV7-9 and TRBJ2-1, with D maybe TRBD2 (6 bases). The V end was cut by 4 bases, the J end by 2 bases, with 9 bases between. The CDR3 consists of 14 residues. Germline CDR1 reads SEHNR; CDR2 reads FQNEAQ (reference sequence). The CDR3 DNA sequence: TGTGCCAGCAGCTCCTGGACTACCTACAATGAGCAGTTCTTC. Translating it yields CASSSWTTYNEQFF. Filled out from reference TRBV7-9 and TRBJ2-1, the complete variable domain reads DTGVSQNPRHKITKRGQNVTFRCDPISEHNRLYWYRQTLGQGPEFLTYFQNEAQLEKSRLLSDRFSAERPKGSFSTLEIQRTEQGDSAMYLCASSSWTTYNEQFFGPGTRLTVL.

The J gene is TRBJ2-5, the V gene TRBV19; 16 bases match TRBD2. The length of the CDR3 is 19 residues. V shed 5 bases, J shed 4 bases, and the junction held 13 bases outside the gene matches. The germline V gene encodes CDR1 LNHDA and CDR2 SQIVND (reference sequence). DNA for the CDR3: TGTGCCAGTAGTCCGGGACTAGCGGGAGGGCAGATCCCAGGAGAGACCCAGTACTTC. This codes for CASSPGLAGGQIPGETQYF.

V usage is TRBV12-5 and J usage is TRBJ2-2; 7 bases align to TRBD1. The CDR3 runs to 16 residues. J lost 0 bases, V lost 6 bases, and 7 bases had no gene match. CDR1 and CDR2 from the germline V gene are LGHNT and FRNRAP. The CDR3 DNA follows: TGTGCTAGTGGCCGACAGGGTCTCTCGAACACCGGGGAGCTGTTTTTT. It is translated as CASGRQGLSNTGELFF.